This T cell receptor beta chain came from a study of cytomegalovirus exposure and HLA in healthy donors (TCRdb year 2017). Turning to the overall study: The approximately 710 repertoires of the first cohort and the 110 or so validation repertoires were produced on the same platform, according to a later analysis. The study was designed to test whether signatures of past pathogen exposure could be identified by cataloging public T cell receptors. To predict cytomegalovirus infection status, the study brought together high-throughput TCR immunosequencing, statistical association of individual TCRs with disease status, and machine learning. A separate validation cohort of 100 to 150 different subjects was used in addition to the 666-subject first cohort.

Receptor libraries were prepared by the immunoSEQ multiplex PCR assay. The original methods were these. A statistical classification framework was built to diagnose cytomegalovirus status from the catalog of TCR beta chain sequences. This immuneACCESS table, as held by TCRdb, lists in-frame sequences with V and J called but not all clones. Of the missing ones, under half trace to an unresolved V gene in checked studies; the others have no known cause. D and trimming come from the DNA, and the V and J calls and clone size come from that table. In all, the sample holds some 250,000 clones, and approximately 86% of those were seen once. The ten biggest clones cover 1% to 1.5% of the sample. Summary of the overall study and its limitations: Cytomegalovirus status was reported to be diagnosed by the classifier with high specificity and sensitivity in both the original and validation cohorts. All 130 or so repertoires were used to score co-occurrence in the validation cohort in a later analysis, because that analysis had no HLA typing for the cohort. Across donors, most TCR sequences were observed very rarely, whereas some public TCRs were present in many individuals. In a later analysis, TCRs clustered in the first cohort were found to also tend to co-occur in the 100 to 150 validation repertoires, with approximately 94% of cluster scores above 0. The study listed 164 TCR beta chains as associated with cytomegalovirus. The authors suggested that the approach could potentially be generalized to other disease states and immunological phenotypes. Three of the identified cytomegalovirus-associated TCR beta chains were confirmed in vitro to be specific for cytomegalovirus antigens.

Turning to this clone: No antigen is known for it. Base-call qualities are not available, and no considerably larger clone is one nucleotide away.

Trimming leaves V shorter by 4 bases and J shorter by 7 bases, with the junction holding 12 bases beyond the gene matches. In the germline V gene, CDR1 corresponds to SQVTM and CDR2 to ANQGSEA. Counted from cysteine to phenylalanine, this CDR3 has 15 amino acids. Only the CDR3 part of the read is kept: 45 bases, read in frame from the first base. The donors were included in the validation cohort of over a hundred subjects, a group kept apart from the roughly 730-subject first cohort. The specimen was PBMCs. The sequence came from a woman in her thirties in good health and CMV-seropositive. This receptor chain uses TRBV29-1 and TRBJ2-2, with TRBD2 identical over 7 junction bases. The CDR3 protein: CSVVGGSRVDGELFF. The DNA sequence is as follows: TGCAGCGTTGTTGGCGGGAGTAGGGTGGACGGGGAGCTGTTTTTT.